This is a list of T cell receptor beta chains from one sample in a study of cytomegalovirus exposure and HLA in healthy donors. Here immunoSEQ multiplex PCR was the method, and the copy in TCRdb shows in-frame clones only, minus some. The sample lists over 65,000 clones; roughly 80% were seen once. Sequencing was performed on PBMCs. Receptors originate from a woman aged 30 to 39 in good health and CMV-seropositive. Both conserved end residues are part of each CDR3. A D gene is named only where the DNA matches it firmly. Expanded clones get a size class; other rows say once, few or many, or leave the size out.

cdr3_aa	cdr3_nt	v_call	j_call	d_call	clone_size
CASSHGSWWETQYF	TGTGCCAGCAGCCACGGTAGTTGGTGGGAGACCCAGTACTTC	TRBV5-5	TRBJ2-5	-	-
CASSGSGITEAFF	TGTGCCAGCAGTGGGTCAGGGATCACTGAAGCTTTCTTT	TRBV2	TRBJ1-1	-	once
CASSLDGSGADTQYF	TGTGCCAGCAGCTTAGACGGGAGTGGCGCAGATACGCAGTATTTT	TRBV7-2	TRBJ2-3	-	-
CASRGVGDVQPQHF	TGTGCCAGTAGAGGGGTAGGTGACGTTCAGCCCCAGCATTTT	TRBV19	TRBJ1-5	-	-
CASSELQVNYGYTF	TGTGCCAGCAGTGAATTACAGGTCAACTATGGCTACACCTTC	TRBV2	TRBJ1-2	-	-
CASRPTGGSPLHF	TGCGCCAGCCGACCGACAGGGGGTTCACCCCTCCACTTT	TRBV4-1	TRBJ1-6	TRBD1	few
CASSQDLGSSYNEQFF	TGCGCCAGCAGCCAAGATCTGGGGAGCTCCTACAATGAGCAGTTCTTC	TRBV4-3	TRBJ2-1	-	-
CSVSGIAFYEQYF	TGCAGCGTCAGCGGGATCGCTTTCTACGAGCAGTACTTC	TRBV29-1	TRBJ2-7	TRBD2	-
CASSYPSGTPHYEQYF	TGTGCCAGCAGTTACCCGTCCGGGACTCCGCATTACGAGCAGTACTTC	TRBV28	TRBJ2-7	-	once
CASSSSLTGGKAEAFF	TGCGCCAGCAGCTCGTCCTTAACTGGGGGGAAGGCTGAAGCTTTCTTT	TRBV5-1	TRBJ1-1	-	few
CASSSGSTDTQYF	TGTGCCAGCAGTAGCGGGAGCACAGATACGCAGTATTTT	TRBV6-4	TRBJ2-3	-	-
CASSEAAGRGEQYF	TGTGCCAGCAGTGAAGCGGCAGGGCGGGGCGAGCAGTACTTC	TRBV2	TRBJ2-7	-	-
CASNRLAEVGYNEQFF	TGTGCCAGCAACCGACTAGCGGAGGTGGGGTACAATGAGCAGTTCTTC	TRBV27	TRBJ2-1	TRBD2	-
CASRQRMDSSVPGELFF	TGCGCCAGCAGACAAAGAATGGACTCCAGCGTACCCGGGGAGCTGTTTTTT	TRBV4-3	TRBJ2-2	-	-
CASSYGQTKGMGPQHF	TGTGCCAGCAGCTATGGACAGACCAAGGGTATGGGGCCCCAGCATTTT	TRBV6-6	TRBJ1-5	-	few
CASSGEASSTDTQYF	TGTGCCAGTAGTGGGGAGGCCTCGAGCACAGATACGCAGTATTTT	TRBV19	TRBJ2-3	-	-
CASSLTGGNEQFF	TGCGCCAGCAGCCTGACAGGGGGCAATGAGCAGTTCTTC	TRBV5-1	TRBJ2-1	TRBD1	-
CASSLGLAGGQETQYF	TGTGCCAGCAGCTTAGGACTAGCGGGAGGACAAGAGACCCAGTACTTC	TRBV7-2	TRBJ2-5	TRBD2	-
CASSIREASQETQYF	TGTGCCAGTAGTATACGAGAGGCAAGCCAAGAGACCCAGTACTTC	TRBV19	TRBJ2-5	-	-
CASSSLLAGGDYNEQFF	TGTGCCAGCAGTTCCCTCTTAGCGGGAGGAGATTACAATGAGCAGTTCTTC	TRBV28	TRBJ2-1	TRBD2	-
CASSDGMENEQFF	TGTGCCAGCAGTGACGGTATGGAGAATGAGCAGTTCTTC	TRBV6-4	TRBJ2-1	-	-
CASSFQVGVATYEQYF	TGTGCCAGCAGTTTTCAGGTCGGGGTTGCAACCTACGAGCAGTACTTC	TRBV28	TRBJ2-7	-	-
CASFRDRDGYTF	TGCGCCAGCTTCCGGGACAGGGACGGCTACACCTTC	TRBV5-1	TRBJ1-2	TRBD1	-
CASSTGTYEQYF	TGTGCCAGCAGTACAGGGACCTACGAGCAGTACTTC	TRBV6-6	TRBJ2-7	-	-
CASSPTSGRAPGELFF	TGTGCCAGCAGCCCGACTAGCGGGAGGGCCCCCGGGGAGCTGTTTTTT	TRBV11-2	TRBJ2-2	TRBD2	-
CASGLAGTQSSEQFF	TGTGCTAGTGGTTTGGCAGGGACTCAAAGCAGTGAGCAGTTCTTC	TRBV12-5	TRBJ2-1	-	-
CASSLSGAPTTDTQYF	TGTGCCAGCAGCTTAAGTGGGGCCCCAACAACAGATACGCAGTATTTT	TRBV7-2	TRBJ2-3	-	-
CASSSRQETQYF	TGTGCCAGCAGCTCTCGGCAAGAGACCCAGTACTTC	TRBV13	TRBJ2-5	-	-
CASRMVTWRELFF	TGTGCAAGTCGTATGGTTACGTGGCGGGAGTTGTTCTTC	TRBV12-2	TRBJ2-1	-	-
CATSSGLAGSTDTQYF	TGTGCCACCAGCTCGGGACTAGCGGGTAGCACAGATACGCAGTATTTT	TRBV15	TRBJ2-3	TRBD2	-
CASSQEAGQGAYEQYF	TGCGCCAGCAGCCAAGAAGCAGGGCAGGGGGCCTACGAGCAGTACTTC	TRBV4-3	TRBJ2-7	TRBD1	few
CASSDAGFSYEQYF	TGTGCCAGCAGTGACGCGGGATTCTCCTACGAGCAGTACTTC	TRBV2	TRBJ2-7	-	-
CASSKGGFQPQHF	TGTGCCAGCAGCAAAGGGGGTTTTCAGCCCCAGCATTTT	TRBV2	TRBJ1-5	-	-
CASRETGTANTGELFF	TGTGCCAGCAGGGAAACCGGGACAGCGAACACCGGGGAGCTGTTTTTT	TRBV28	TRBJ2-2	TRBD1	once
CASRAGQANEQFF	TGTGCCAGTAGGGCGGGACAGGCCAATGAGCAGTTCTTC	TRBV19	TRBJ2-1	TRBD1	-
CASSQDWFRLNTGELFF	TGCGCCAGCAGCCAAGATTGGTTCAGACTGAACACCGGGGAGCTGTTTTTT	TRBV4-1	TRBJ2-2	-	-
CASSFPAWSGAYEQYF	TGTGCCAGCAGTTTCCCTGCCTGGAGCGGAGCCTACGAGCAGTACTTC	TRBV28	TRBJ2-7	-	-
CARSKSPQSNQPQHF	TGTGCCAGAAGCAAGTCCCCACAAAGCAATCAGCCCCAGCATTTT	TRBV5-3	TRBJ1-5	-	-
CASSETGLGPPLHF	TGCGCCAGCAGCGAGACAGGGTTGGGTCCACCCCTCCACTTT	TRBV5-1	TRBJ1-6	TRBD1	-
CASSIGVSEAFF	TGTGCCAGTAGTATCGGGGTATCAGAAGCTTTCTTT	TRBV19	TRBJ1-1	-	few
CASSREGNEQFF	TGTGCCAGCAGCCGTGAGGGCAATGAGCAGTTCTTC	TRBV5-4	TRBJ2-1	-	-